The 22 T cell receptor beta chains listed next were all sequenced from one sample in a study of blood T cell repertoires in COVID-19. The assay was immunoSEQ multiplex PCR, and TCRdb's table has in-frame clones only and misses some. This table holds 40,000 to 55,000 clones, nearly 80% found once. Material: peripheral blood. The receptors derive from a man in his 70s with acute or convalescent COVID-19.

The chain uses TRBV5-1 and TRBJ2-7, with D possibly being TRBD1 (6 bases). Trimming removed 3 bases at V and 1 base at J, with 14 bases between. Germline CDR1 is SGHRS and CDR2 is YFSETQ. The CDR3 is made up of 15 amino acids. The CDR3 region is CASSSPDRISYEQYF. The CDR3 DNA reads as TGCGCCAGCAGCTCTCCTGACAGGATATCCTACGAGCAGTACTTC. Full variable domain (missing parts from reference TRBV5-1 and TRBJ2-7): KAGVTQTPRYLIKTRGQQVTLSCSPISGHRSVSWYQQTPGQGLQFLFEYFSETQRNKGNFPGRFSGRQFSNSRSEMNVSTLELGDSALYLCASSSPDRISYEQYFGPGTRLTVT.

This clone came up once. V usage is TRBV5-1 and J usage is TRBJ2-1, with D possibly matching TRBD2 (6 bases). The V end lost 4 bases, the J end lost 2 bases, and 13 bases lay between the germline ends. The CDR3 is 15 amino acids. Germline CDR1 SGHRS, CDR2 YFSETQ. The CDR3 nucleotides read TGCGCCAGCAGCGCGGGACGGGGACCCTACAATGAGCAGTTCTTC. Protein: CASSAGRGPYNEQFF.

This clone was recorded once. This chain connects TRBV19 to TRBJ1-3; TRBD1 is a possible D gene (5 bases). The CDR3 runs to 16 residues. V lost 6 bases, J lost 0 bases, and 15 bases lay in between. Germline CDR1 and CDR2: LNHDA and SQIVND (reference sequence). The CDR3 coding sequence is TGTGCCAGTAGCCCATTGGGGCAGACCTCTGGAAACACCATATATTTT. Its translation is CASSPLGQTSGNTIYF.

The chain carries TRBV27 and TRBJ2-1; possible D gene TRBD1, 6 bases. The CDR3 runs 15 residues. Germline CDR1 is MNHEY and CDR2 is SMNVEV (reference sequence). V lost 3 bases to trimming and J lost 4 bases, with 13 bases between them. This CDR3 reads CASSFKQGLYNEQFF. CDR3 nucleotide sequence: TGTGCCAGCAGTTTCAAGCAGGGGCTTTACAATGAGCAGTTCTTC.

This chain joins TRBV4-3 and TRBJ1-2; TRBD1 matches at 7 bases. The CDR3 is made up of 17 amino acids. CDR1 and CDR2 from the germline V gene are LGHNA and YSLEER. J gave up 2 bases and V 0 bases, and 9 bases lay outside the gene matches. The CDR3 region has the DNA TGCGCCAGCAGCCAAGATCCCCCGGGACAGAGAAACTATGGCTACACCTTC. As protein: CASSQDPPGQRNYGYTF.

The CDR3 bases are TGTGCCAGTCGCCCGACTAGCGGGGGTCACAATGAGCAGTTCTTC. Its translation: CASRPTSGGHNEQFF. V usage is TRBV19 and J usage is TRBJ2-1; 12 nucleotides match TRBD2. V lost 8 bases to trimming and J lost 5 bases; unmatched junction nucleotides: 7. The CDR3 totals 15 residues. The germline V gene encodes CDR1 LNHDA and CDR2 SQIVND (reference sequence).

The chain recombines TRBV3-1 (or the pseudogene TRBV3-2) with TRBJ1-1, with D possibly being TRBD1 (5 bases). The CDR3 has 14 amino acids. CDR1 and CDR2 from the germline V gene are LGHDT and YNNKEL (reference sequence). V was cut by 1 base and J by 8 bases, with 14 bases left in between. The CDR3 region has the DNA TGTGCCAGCAGCCAAGCGAGGACACCCTCAGAAGCTTTCTTT. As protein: CASSQARTPSEAFF.

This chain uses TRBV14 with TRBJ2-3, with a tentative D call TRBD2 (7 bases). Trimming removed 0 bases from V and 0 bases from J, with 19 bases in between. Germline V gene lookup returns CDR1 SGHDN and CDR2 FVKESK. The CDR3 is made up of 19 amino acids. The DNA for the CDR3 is TGTGCCAGCAGCCAAGATCGGGGGAGGGGGGGCCTCAGCACAGATACGCAGTATTTT. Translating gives CASSQDRGRGGLSTDTQYF.

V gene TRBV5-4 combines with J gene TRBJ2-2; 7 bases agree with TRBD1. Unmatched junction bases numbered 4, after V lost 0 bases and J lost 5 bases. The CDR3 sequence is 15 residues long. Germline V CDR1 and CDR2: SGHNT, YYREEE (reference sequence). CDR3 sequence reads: CASSLGQGLTGELFF. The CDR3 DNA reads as TGTGCCAGCAGCTTGGGACAGGGATTGACCGGGGAGCTGTTTTTT. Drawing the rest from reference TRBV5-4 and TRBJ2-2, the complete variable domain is ETGVTQSPTHLIKTRGQQVTLRCSSQSGHNTVSWYQQALGQGPQFIFQYYREEENGRGNFPPRFSGLQFPNYSSELNVNALELDDSALYLCASSLGQGLTGELFFGEGSRLTVL.

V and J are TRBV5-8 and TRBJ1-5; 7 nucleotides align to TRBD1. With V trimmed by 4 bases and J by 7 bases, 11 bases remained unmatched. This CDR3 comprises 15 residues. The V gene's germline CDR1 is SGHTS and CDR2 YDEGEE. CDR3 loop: CASSPGQKVKQPQHF. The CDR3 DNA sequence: TGTGCCAGCAGCCCGGGACAGAAGGTAAAACAGCCCCAGCATTTT.

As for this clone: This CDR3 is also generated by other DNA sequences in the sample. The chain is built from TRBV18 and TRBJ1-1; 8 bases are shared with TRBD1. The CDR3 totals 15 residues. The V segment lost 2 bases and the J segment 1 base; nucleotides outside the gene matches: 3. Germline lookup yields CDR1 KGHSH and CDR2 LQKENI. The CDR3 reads CASSPGTGRNTEAFF. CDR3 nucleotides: TGTGCCAGCTCACCAGGGACAGGTCGGAACACTGAAGCTTTCTTT.

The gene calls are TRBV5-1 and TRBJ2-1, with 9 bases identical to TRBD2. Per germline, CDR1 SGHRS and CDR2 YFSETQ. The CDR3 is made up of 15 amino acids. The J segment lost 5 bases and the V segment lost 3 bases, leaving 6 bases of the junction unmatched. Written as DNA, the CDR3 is TGCGCCAGCAGCTCGTCCGGGACTAGCCACAATGAGCAGTTCTTC. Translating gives CASSSSGTSHNEQFF.

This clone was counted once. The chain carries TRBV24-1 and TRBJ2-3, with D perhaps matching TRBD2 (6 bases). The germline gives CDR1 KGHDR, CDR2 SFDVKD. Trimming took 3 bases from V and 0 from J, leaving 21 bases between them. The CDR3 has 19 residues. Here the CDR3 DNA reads TGTGCCACCAGTGATCGGTCCCTGGGGGAGGTGACTAGCACAGATACGCAGTATTTT. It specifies CATSDRSLGEVTSTDTQYF.

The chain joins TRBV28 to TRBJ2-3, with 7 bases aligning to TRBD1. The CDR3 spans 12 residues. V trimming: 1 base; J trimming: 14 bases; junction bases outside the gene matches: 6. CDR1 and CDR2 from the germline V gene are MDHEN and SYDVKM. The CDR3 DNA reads TGTGCCAGCAGTTTATATGACAGGGAGCGGTATTTT. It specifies CASSLYDRERYF.

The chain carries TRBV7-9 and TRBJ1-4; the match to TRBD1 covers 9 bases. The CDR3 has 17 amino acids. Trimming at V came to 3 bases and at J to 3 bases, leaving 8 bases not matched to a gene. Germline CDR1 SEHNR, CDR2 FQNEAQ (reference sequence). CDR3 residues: CASSFPDRGHSNEKLFF. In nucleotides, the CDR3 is TGTGCCAGCAGCTTCCCGGACAGGGGCCATTCTAATGAAAAACTGTTTTTT.

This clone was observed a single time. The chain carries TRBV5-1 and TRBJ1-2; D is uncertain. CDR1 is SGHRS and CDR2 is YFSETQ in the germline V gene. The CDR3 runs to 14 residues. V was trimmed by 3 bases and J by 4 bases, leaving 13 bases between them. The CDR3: CASSWADTTYGYTF. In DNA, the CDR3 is TGCGCCAGCAGCTGGGCCGACACCACCTATGGCTACACCTTC.

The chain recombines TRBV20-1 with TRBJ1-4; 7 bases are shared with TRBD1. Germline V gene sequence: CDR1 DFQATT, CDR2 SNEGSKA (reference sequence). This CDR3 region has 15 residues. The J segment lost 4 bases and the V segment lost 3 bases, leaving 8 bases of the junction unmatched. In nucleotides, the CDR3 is TGCAGTGCTAGTTTTTCCGGGACAGTTAATGAAAAACTGTTTTTT. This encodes CSASFSGTVNEKLFF.

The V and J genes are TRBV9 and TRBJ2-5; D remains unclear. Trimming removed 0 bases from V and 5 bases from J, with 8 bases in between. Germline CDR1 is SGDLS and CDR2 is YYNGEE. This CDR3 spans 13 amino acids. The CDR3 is CASSVAASETQYF. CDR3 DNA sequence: TGTGCCAGCAGCGTAGCAGCGTCGGAGACCCAGTACTTC.

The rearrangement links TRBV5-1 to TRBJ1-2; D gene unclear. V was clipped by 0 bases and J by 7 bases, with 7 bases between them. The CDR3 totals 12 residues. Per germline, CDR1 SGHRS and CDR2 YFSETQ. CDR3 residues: CASSLDLGGYTF. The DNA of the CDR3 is TGCGCCAGCAGCTTGGATCTAGGTGGCTACACCTTC.

The CDR3 nucleotides are TGTGCCTGGAACCGGGACAGGGGGGGTCAGCCCCAGCATTTT. Its protein is CAWNRDRGGQPQHF. This chain uses TRBV30 with TRBJ1-5; 11 nucleotides line up with TRBD1. Unmatched junction bases numbered 5, after V lost 4 bases and J lost 6 bases. Germline CDR1 and CDR2: GTSNPN and SVGIG (reference sequence). The CDR3 extends over 14 amino acids.

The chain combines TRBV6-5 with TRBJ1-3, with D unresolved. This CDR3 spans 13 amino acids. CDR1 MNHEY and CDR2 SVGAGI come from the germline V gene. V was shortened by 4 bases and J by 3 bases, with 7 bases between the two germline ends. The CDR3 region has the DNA TGTGCCAGCAGTTCCCCCATTGGAAACACCATATATTTT. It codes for CASSSPIGNTIYF.

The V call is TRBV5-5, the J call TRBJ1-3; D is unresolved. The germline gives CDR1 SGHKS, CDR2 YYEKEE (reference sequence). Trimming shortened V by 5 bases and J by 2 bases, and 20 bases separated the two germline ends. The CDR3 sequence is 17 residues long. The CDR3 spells CASSLAGPPLAGNTIYF. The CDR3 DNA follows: TGTGCCAGCAGTCTGGCGGGCCCTCCCTTGGCTGGAAACACCATATATTTT.